This T cell receptor beta chain was captured in a study of T cells in Graves' hyperthyroidism and ophthalmopathy. Study-wide results and caveats: Appearing also in blood were most of the thyroid clonotypes expanded above 0.001.

Amplification of TCR beta CDR3 regions used RNA as the template. Initially, a first-round RT-PCR of the TCR CDR3 employed the HTBI primer set. Each CDR3 protein is one row after TCRdb ran MiXCR on the multiplex PCR reads. The sample contains about 500,000 distinct CDR3 sequences, approximately 14% of which appear only once. Unmatched junction bases numbered 5, after V lost 3 bases and J lost 0 bases. Germline V gene sequence: CDR1 SEHNR, CDR2 FQNEAQ (reference sequence). The CDR3 spans 16 residues. About this clonotype: Its antigen is unknown.

The chain links TRBV7-9 to TRBJ2-3; 8 bases agree with TRBD2. The sequence came from a young woman with Graves' hyperthyroidism. The source material was blood. The CDR3: CASSLGASGSTDTQYF. CDR3 nucleotide sequence: TGTGCCAGCAGCTTGGGAGCTAGCGGGAGCACAGATACGCAGTATTTT.